The entry that follows covers one T cell receptor beta chain sequence. This clonotype was observed at least ten times. It has no known antigen specificity. Base-call qualities are not available, and no considerably larger clone is one nucleotide away. From V the trimming removes 1 base and from J it removes 7 bases, while the gene matches leave 3 bases of the junction unaccounted for. The CDR3 numbers 13 residues from cysteine through phenylalanine. Only the CDR3 portion is preserved as DNA: 39 bases, with reading frame beginning at the first base. Libraries were made using multiplex PCR. The instrument given in TCRdb is Illumina HiSeq 4000. TCR beta libraries were built with iRepertoire HTBI primers and Arm-PCR amplification of CDR3 regions. PCR products were gel purified before sequencing. In the source study's methods: Gene usage analysis of CDR3 amino acid clonotypes used the approximately 62 TRBV and 12 to 15 TRBJ segments found across samples. COPE and FqMerger were used to merge filtered high-quality paired reads into contigs. BLAST was used to align contigs to IMGT TRBV, TRBD and TRBJ reference genes, with CDR3 defined following IMGT. Clonotypes above 0.1% frequency were classified as highly expanded clones. Shannon entropy was used to measure repertoire diversity, and the Gini coefficient was used to measure V-J evenness. A clonotype was considered public if more than one individual shared it. In TCRdb, the public reads were trimmed at Q25 with fastp and aligned with MiXCR, with productive beta chains retained. CDR3 protein sequences are deduplicated, and each keeps its most common genes and DNA. TCRdb's processing, not the study's, gives the V and J calls here. The sample table lists about 420,000 distinct CDR3 sequences, roughly 15% of them with a count of one. 20% to 25% of the sample belongs to the ten largest clones.

These data originate in a study of regulatory T cells in long-lasting Graves disease (dated by TCRdb to about 2021). Regarding the study in general: Patients with newly diagnosed Graves' disease had been on antithyroid drugs for under 3 months. The study took place in China and was registered as a clinical trial. Patients with persistent Graves' disease were compared with patients with newly diagnosed Graves' disease using TCR sequencing and RNA sequencing of peripheral blood. A total of approximately 35 samples underwent TCR sequencing: about 13 from persistent and about 20 from newly diagnosed Graves' disease patients. On the study overall, not on this receptor specifically: Compared with newly diagnosed patients, persistent Graves' disease patients had lower TCR Shannon entropy and fewer highly expanded clones, which suggests clonal expansion. Peripheral blood alone was examined, since thyroid tissue, which constituted the primary lesion, could not be accessed. Sequencing and analysis were limited to the TCR beta chain. More public clonotypes were shared among persistent patients (around 3,000) than among newly diagnosed patients (roughly 1,000). The small sample size was acknowledged by the authors as a limitation that may reduce accuracy. Preferential use of TRBV28, TRBJ1-2 and TRBJ2-5 was observed in persistent disease, whereas TRBV20-1 and TRBJ2-1 were favored in newly diagnosed disease.

The meaning of the sample's time point label: newly diagnosed GD, antithyroid drugs for less than 3 months. RNA was extracted from PBMCs in TRIzol for both TCR sequencing and RNA sequencing. The diagnosis of Graves' disease was made according to American Thyroid Association guidelines. The patients came from an endocrinology department in Xi'an, China. Each patient gave 9 to 10 milliliters of peripheral blood, collected in an EDTA anticoagulant tube. Ficoll Paque Plus density gradient separation was used to isolate PBMCs, and no further T cell sorting was done. An Agilent 2100 Bioanalyzer and agarose gel were used to check RNA quality, while a NanoDrop 2000 measured RNA concentration. These data were also filed under a second study, of T cells in Graves' hyperthyroidism and ophthalmopathy. From the second report: A patient counted as having stable Graves' hyperthyroidism if no progression to ophthalmopathy occurred over 18 months of follow-up. The hyperthyroidism patients were between 18 and 65 years old and newly diagnosed, with a disease duration of less than 2 months. Exclusion was applied to patients with uncontrolled infections, other autoimmune diseases, pregnancy or lactation. Clinical symptoms, serum thyroxine and TRAb, thyroid ultrasound, and orbital computed tomography formed the basis for the diagnoses. The first round of RT-PCR for the TCR CDR3 was performed with the HTBI primer set and the Qiagen OneStep RT-PCR kit. Most expanded thyroid clonotypes (frequency above 0.001) were also detected in blood, a finding suggesting that blood repertoires may reflect thyroid immune responses. A model built on a 13 V-J signature distinguished ophthalmopathy from stable hyperthyroidism, reaching around 87% sensitivity and about 81% specificity in cross-validation and 80%/75% in testing. During validation, the model predicted progression to ophthalmopathy a median of approximately 6 months ahead of onset, with approximately 70% sensitivity and 72.22% specificity. TCR V-J signatures able to tell the groups apart were searched for in a discovery cohort of some 100 patients, of whom 43 had Graves' ophthalmopathy and about 60 had stable Graves' hyperthyroidism. Prospective prediction of ophthalmopathy was tested in an independent validation cohort consisting of some 20 hyperthyroidism patients and approximately 16 patients who later progressed to ophthalmopathy. The roughly 91 discovery patients were randomly divided into training and test sets at a 7:3 ratio. In addition, the study compared T-cell repertoires in thyroid tissue and in blood from several Graves' hyperthyroidism patients. Following sampling, methimazole starting at 30 mg daily was given to hyperthyroidism patients, and high-dose intravenous methylprednisolone was given to ophthalmopathy patients. Libraries were constructed in a second round of multiplex PCR, after which size selection and purification were performed. Paired-end sequencing of the libraries was performed with 100 bp reads on an Illumina HiSeq2000. SOAPnuke was used to process the raw data, removing reads that contained adapters or uncalled bases, had a mean Phred below 15, or lacked an exact match to the constant primer or identifier. COPE v1.2.5 was used to merge the high-quality paired reads, and each unique nucleotide sequence was defined as a clonotype. Clonotypes were aligned to IMGT TRBV, TRBD and TRBJ reference segments using MiTCR v1.1. The analysis included only V-J combinations with a frequency above 0.0001, which together covered 99% to 99.2% of the repertoires. A TCS score was defined as the ratio of F50 (clonal expansion) to E x V (chaos), with BLOSUM62-based TCRdist applied between CDR3 peptides within each V-J. Welch's t-statistics and random forest reduced 500 to 650 V-J features to 13, which were used in a naive Bayes classifier (R e1071). No statistical method was used to set the sample size in advance, and investigators knew the group allocation. TCR Vbeta CDR3 sequencing of roughly 140 peripheral blood samples (43 ophthalmopathy, roughly 72 hyperthyroidism and roughly 17 progressor patients) is reported in the paper.

The source material was peripheral blood mononuclear cells (PBMCs), sampled at new diagnosis, from a patient treated with antithyroid drugs. This sequence originates from a young woman with Graves disease. Donor details come from another sample of the same person, matched by shared clones. The V and J genes are TRBV12-3 or TRBV12-4 and TRBJ2-7; the junction holds 8 bases that match TRBD2. The DNA sequence reads TGTGCCAGCAGTTTAGTCCGGGAGGGGGAGCAGTACTTC. This gives the protein CASSLVREGEQYF.